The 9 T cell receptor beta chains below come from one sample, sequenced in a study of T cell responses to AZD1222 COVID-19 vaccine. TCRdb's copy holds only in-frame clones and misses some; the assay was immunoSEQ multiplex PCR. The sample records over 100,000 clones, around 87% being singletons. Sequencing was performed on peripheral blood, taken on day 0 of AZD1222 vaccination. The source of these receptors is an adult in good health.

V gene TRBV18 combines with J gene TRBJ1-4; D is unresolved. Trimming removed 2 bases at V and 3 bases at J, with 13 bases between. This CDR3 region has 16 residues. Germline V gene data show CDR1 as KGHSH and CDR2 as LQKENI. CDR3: CASSPSSIGSNEKLFF. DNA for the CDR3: TGTGCCAGCTCACCATCGTCCATAGGGTCTAATGAAAAACTGTTTTTT.

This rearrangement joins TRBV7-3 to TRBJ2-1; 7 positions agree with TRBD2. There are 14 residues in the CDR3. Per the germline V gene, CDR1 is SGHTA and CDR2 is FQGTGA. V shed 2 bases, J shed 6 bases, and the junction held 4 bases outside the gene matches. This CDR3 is CASSLQRTSNEQFF. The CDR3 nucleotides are TGTGCCAGCAGCTTACAACGGACTAGCAATGAGCAGTTCTTC.

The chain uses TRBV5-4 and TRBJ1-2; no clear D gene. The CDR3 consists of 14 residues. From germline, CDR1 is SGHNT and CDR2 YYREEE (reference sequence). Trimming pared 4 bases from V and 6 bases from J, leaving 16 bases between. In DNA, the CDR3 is TGTGCCAGCAGCCAAGGACGTCGGGAGGATGGCTACACCTTC. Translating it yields CASSQGRREDGYTF. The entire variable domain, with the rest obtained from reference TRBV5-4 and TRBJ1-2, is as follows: ETGVTQSPTHLIKTRGQQVTLRCSSQSGHNTVSWYQQALGQGPQFIFQYYREEENGRGNFPPRFSGLQFPNYSSELNVNALELDDSALYLCASSQGRREDGYTFGSGTRLTVV.

In DNA form, the CDR3 reads TGTGCCAGCAGCCGAACGGGGGGTTTTTACGAGCAGTACTTC. This codes for CASSRTGGFYEQYF. This chain connects TRBV11-1 to TRBJ2-7, with TRBD2 identical over 7 bases. Per the germline V gene, CDR1 is SGHAT and CDR2 is FQDESV (reference sequence). The V segment lost 5 bases and the J segment 4 bases; nucleotides outside the gene matches: 8. This CDR3 contains 14 residues.

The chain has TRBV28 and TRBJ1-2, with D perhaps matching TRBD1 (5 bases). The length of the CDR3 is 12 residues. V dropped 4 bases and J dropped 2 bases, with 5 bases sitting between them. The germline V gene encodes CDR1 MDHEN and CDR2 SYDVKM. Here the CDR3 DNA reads TGTGCCAGCAGTTCAGGGAACTATGGCTACACCTTC. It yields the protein CASSSGNYGYTF.

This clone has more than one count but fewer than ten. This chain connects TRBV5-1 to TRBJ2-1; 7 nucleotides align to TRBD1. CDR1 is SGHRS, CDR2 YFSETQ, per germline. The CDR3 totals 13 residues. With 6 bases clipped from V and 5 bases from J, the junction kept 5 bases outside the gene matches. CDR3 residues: CASNSGTDNEQFF. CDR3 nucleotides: TGCGCCAGCAACTCCGGGACAGACAATGAGCAGTTCTTC.

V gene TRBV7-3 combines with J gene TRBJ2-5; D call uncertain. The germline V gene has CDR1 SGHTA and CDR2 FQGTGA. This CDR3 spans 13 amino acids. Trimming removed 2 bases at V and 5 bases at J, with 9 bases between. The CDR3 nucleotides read TGTGCCAGCAGCTTATTTCACGAGGAGACCCAGTACTTC. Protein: CASSLFHEETQYF.

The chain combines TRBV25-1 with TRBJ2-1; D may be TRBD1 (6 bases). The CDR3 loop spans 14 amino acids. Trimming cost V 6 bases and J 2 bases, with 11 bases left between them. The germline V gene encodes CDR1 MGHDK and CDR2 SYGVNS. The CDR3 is CASRLTGPYNEQFF. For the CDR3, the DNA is TGTGCCAGCAGATTGACAGGTCCCTACAATGAGCAGTTCTTC.

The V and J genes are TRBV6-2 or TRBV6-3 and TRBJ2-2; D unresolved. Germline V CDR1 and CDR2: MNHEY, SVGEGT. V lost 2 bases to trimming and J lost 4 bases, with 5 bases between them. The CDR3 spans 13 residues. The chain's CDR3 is CASSYVFTGELFF. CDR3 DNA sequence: TGTGCCAGCAGTTACGTATTCACCGGGGAGCTGTTTTTT.